The 5 T cell receptor beta chains listed next were all sequenced from one sample in a study of Ad26.COV2.S vaccination and SARS-CoV-2 variants. Sequencing was performed with immunoSEQ multiplex PCR; in TCRdb, only in-frame clones are kept and a portion is missing. There are about 470,000 clones in the sample; around 91% occur only once, and 4.3% lies in the top ten. The treatment was: around 19 received Ad26.COV2.S at low or high dose, single or two shots; about 5 received placebo; per-sample allocation not given. At day 63 after the first vaccine or placebo injection, samples were drawn. This sample comprised peripheral blood, obtained in a trial of Ad26.COV2.S vaccine versus placebo. All receptors come from a person between 18 and 59 years old who received the Ad26.COV2.S COVID-19 vaccine or a placebo.

V is TRBV2 and J is TRBJ2-5, with 7 nucleotides matching TRBD2. Looked up from germline, CDR1 is SNHLY and CDR2 is FYNNEI. The V and J ends lost 8 bases and 3 bases, in that order; junction bases with no gene match: 6. CDR3 size: 13 residues. CDR3 amino acids: CASREAEKETQYF. DNA of the CDR3: TGTGCCAGCCGGGAGGCTGAGAAAGAGACCCAGTACTTC.

The J gene is TRBJ2-2, the V gene TRBV24-1, with D possibly matching TRBD2 (12 bases). Trimming removed 9 bases from V and 10 bases from J, with 26 bases in between. Germline V gene data show CDR1 as KGHDR and CDR2 as SFDVKD. This CDR3 spans 16 amino acids. CDR3 sequence: CATGQGASGRAKELFF. CDR3 nucleotides: TGTGCCACCGGACAGGGGGCTAGCGGGAGGGCCAAGGAGCTGTTTTTT.

The J gene is TRBJ2-5, the V gene TRBV25-1, with 7 bases aligning to TRBD2. The CDR3 is made up of 16 amino acids. CDR1 MGHDK and CDR2 SYGVNS come from the germline V gene. The junction had 13 bases not matched to a gene; V was cut back by 7 bases and J by 2 bases. CDR3 residues: CASTPRGLRSQETQYF. In nucleotides, the CDR3 is TGTGCCAGCACCCCCCGGGGACTAAGGTCACAAGAGACCCAGTACTTC.

V and J are TRBV28 and TRBJ2-3; TRBD1 might be the D (5 bases). Per the germline V gene, CDR1 is MDHEN and CDR2 is SYDVKM. The CDR3 spans 16 residues. V lost 3 bases to trimming and J lost 0 bases, with 13 bases between them. CDR3 residues: CASSFAGLTSTDTQYF. CDR3 DNA: TGTGCCAGCAGTTTTGCAGGGCTTACTAGCACAGATACGCAGTATTTT.

The J gene is TRBJ2-7, the V gene TRBV27, with TRBD1 matching 7 bases. Germline-derived CDR1 and CDR2 are MNHEY and SMNVEV (reference sequence). The CDR3 consists of 18 residues. J lost 0 bases, V lost 0 bases, and 11 bases had no gene match. CDR3 sequence reads: CASSLSGAVGQSSYEQYF. The DNA for the CDR3 is TGTGCCAGCAGTTTATCTGGTGCGGTGGGACAGAGCTCCTACGAGCAGTACTTC.